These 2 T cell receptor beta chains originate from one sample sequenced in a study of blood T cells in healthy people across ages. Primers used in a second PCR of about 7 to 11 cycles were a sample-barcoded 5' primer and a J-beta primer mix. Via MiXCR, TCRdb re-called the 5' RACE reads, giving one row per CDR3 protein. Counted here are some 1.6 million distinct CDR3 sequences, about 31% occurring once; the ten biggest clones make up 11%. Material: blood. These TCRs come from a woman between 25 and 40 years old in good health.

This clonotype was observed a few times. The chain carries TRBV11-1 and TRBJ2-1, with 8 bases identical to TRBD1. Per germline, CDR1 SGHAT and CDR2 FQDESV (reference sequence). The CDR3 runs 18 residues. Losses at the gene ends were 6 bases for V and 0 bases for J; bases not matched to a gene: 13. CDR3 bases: TGTGCCAGCAGAGGAGGACAGGGAGTGCATAGCTCCTACAATGAGCAGTTCTTC. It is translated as CASRGGQGVHSSYNEQFF.

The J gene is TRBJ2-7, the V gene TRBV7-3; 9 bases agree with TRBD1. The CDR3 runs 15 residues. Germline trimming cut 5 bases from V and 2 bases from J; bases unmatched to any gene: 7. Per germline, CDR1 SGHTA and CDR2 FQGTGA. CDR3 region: CASSPWTGDPYEQYF. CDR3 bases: TGTGCCAGCAGCCCCTGGACAGGGGACCCCTACGAGCAGTACTTC.